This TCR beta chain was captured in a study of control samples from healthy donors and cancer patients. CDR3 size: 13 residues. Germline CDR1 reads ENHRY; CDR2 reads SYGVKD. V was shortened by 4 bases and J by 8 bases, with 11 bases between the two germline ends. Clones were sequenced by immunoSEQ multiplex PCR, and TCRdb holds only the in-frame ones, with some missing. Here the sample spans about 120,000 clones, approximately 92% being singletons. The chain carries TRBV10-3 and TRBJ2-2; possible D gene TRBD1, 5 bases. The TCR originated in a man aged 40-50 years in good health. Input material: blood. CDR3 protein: CAISARVSGELFF. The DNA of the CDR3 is TGTGCCATCAGTGCCAGGGTATCAGGGGAGCTGTTTTTT.